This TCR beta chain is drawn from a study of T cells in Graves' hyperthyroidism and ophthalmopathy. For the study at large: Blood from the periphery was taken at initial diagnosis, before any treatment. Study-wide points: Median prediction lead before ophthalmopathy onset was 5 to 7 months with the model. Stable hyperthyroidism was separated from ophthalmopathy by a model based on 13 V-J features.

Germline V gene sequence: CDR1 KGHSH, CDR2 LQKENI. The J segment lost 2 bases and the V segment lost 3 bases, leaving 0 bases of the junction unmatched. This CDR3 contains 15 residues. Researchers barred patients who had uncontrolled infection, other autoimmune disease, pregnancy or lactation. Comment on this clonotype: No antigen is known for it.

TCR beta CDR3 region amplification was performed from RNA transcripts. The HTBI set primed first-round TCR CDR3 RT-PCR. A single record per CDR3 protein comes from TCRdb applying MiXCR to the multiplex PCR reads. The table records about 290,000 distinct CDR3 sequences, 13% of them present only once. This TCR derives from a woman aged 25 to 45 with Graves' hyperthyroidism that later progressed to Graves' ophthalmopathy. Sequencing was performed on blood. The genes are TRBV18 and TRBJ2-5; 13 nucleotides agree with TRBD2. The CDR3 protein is CASSPGLAGQETQYF. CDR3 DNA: TGTGCCAGCTCACCGGGACTAGCGGGGCAAGAGACCCAGTACTTC.